The source of this TCR beta chain is a study of CD8 T cells in ankylosing spondylitis. CDR3 length equals 16 residues. The V and J ends lost 2 bases and 6 bases respectively, with 21 bases between them. Germline V CDR1 and CDR2: SGHRS, YFSETQ. This clonotype was observed many times. MiXCR, applied by TCRdb to the 5' RACE reads, yields one record per CDR3 protein. The sample yields hundreds of thousands of distinct CDR3 sequences, under 30% seen once. V usage is TRBV5-1 and J usage is TRBJ2-7; D assignment may be TRBD1 or TRBD2 (6 bases each). The sequenced sample was blood, either unsorted or a sorted T cell fraction (not recorded which). This receptor was taken from a male donor with ankylosing spondylitis or in good health (not recorded which). The CDR3 DNA follows: TGCGCCAGCAGCTTATGGGTGGGTCAGGGGAGGTCCGAGCAGTACTTC. Encoded protein: CASSLWVGQGRSEQYF.